Described below is a single TCR beta chain sequence and its context. These data originate in a study of blood T cell repertoires in COVID-19. Across the study: Some COVID-19 samples were acute and others convalescent; all came from the United States, Italy and Spain.

Enrollment of patients from Seattle took place during active infection, with longitudinal follow-up. Assay: immunoSEQ multiplex PCR; the TCRdb copy retains only in-frame clones and omits some. The sample shows 250,000 to 300,000 clones, approximately 90% of them seen only once. V gave up 1 base and J gave up 2 bases; unmatched junction bases: 9. This CDR3 contains 17 residues. The germline V gene has CDR1 SEHNR and CDR2 FQNEAQ (reference sequence). The rearrangement links TRBV7-9 to TRBJ2-5, with 8 bases aligning to TRBD2. The origin of this receptor is a woman aged 50 to 60 with COVID-19, enrolled during active disease. The sample taken for sequencing was peripheral blood. CDR3 DNA: TGTGCCAGCAGCTTAGGTCGGGGAGCGGGGGCACAAGAGACCCAGTACTTC. It is translated as CASSLGRGAGAQETQYF.